Described below is a single T cell receptor beta chain sequence and its context. Its antigen is not known. Germline trimming cut 6 bases from V and 3 bases from J; bases unmatched to any gene: 5. Per the germline V gene, CDR1 is MDHEN and CDR2 is SYDVKM. The CDR3 extends over 14 amino acids. Time point denoted: new active TB diagnosis, blood taken before or within 7 days of starting treatment. HIV-seronegative South African adults aged 18 years or older had newly diagnosed active tuberculosis. TCRdb keeps only in-frame clones here, not all; method: immunoSEQ multiplex PCR. This sample has around 30,000 clones, with approximately 93% found just once. This record belongs to a study of T cells in tuberculosis. Study-level background: Samples predate treatment or fall within its first 7 days. Whole-study findings and limits: Active tuberculosis cases were adults; controls were adolescents. Shorter CDR3-alpha in active tuberculosis partly drove smaller distances.

This sequence originates from an adult with tuberculosis. The chain is built from TRBV28 and TRBJ1-5; TRBD1 matches 7 bases. Sequencing was performed on PBMCs, taken at tuberculosis diagnosis. The CDR3 nucleotides read TGTGCCAGCAGCTCCGACAGGGTCAATCAGCCCCAGCATTTT. Protein sequence: CASSSDRVNQPQHF.